One and the same sample provided the 13 T cell receptor beta chains below, sequenced in a study of blood T cell repertoires in COVID-19 (TCRdb year 2020). Library creation used the immunoSEQ multiplex PCR assay. TCRdb mirrors the immuneACCESS table, restricted to in-frame sequences. Some clones are absent from its copies; in checked studies, under half trace to an unresolved V gene, and the reason for the others is unknown. This sample lists 50,000 to 60,000 clones; roughly 91% were detected once. 9% of the sample is in the top ten clones. The specimen sequenced was peripheral blood. Source of these receptors: an elderly man with active or convalescent COVID-19.

This clone was seen once. The chain employs TRBV13 and TRBJ2-7, with D possibly being TRBD2 (5 bases). V dropped 5 bases and J dropped 2 bases, with 25 bases sitting between them. This CDR3 spans 18 amino acids. In germline, CDR1 is PRHDT, CDR2 FYEKMQ (reference sequence). CDR3 sequence reads: CASSLTSPLAKLTYEQYF. CDR3 DNA: TGTGCCAGCAGCCTCACTTCTCCCTTAGCGAAGCTAACCTACGAGCAGTACTTC.

This clone was picked up one time. The rearrangement links TRBV7-7 to TRBJ2-5, with TRBD1 identical over 8 bases. The CDR3 is 16 residues long. Germline-derived CDR1 and CDR2 are SSHAT and FNYEAQ (reference sequence). V trimming: 1 base; J trimming: 5 bases; junction bases outside the gene matches: 9. CDR3 nucleotide sequence: TGTGCCAGCAGCTTAGGTGTAGACAGGGGCAAGGAGACCCAGTACTTC. Encoded protein: CASSLGVDRGKETQYF.

The genes are TRBV5-1 and TRBJ1-3; TRBD1 might be the D (6 bases). Trimming removed 4 bases at V and 8 bases at J, with 19 bases between. Germline V gene lookup returns CDR1 SGHRS and CDR2 YFSETQ. This CDR3 region has 15 residues. The CDR3 region has the DNA TGCGCCAGCAGCCGCACAGGGCCCTCTCAAGACACCATATATTTT. As protein: CASSRTGPSQDTIYF.

J is TRBJ1-5 and V is TRBV3-1 (or the pseudogene TRBV3-2), with D perhaps matching TRBD1 (6 bases). V lost 0 bases and J 6 bases, leaving 12 bases between the germline ends. CDR1 and CDR2 (germline): LGHDT, YNNKEL (reference sequence). This CDR3 comprises 15 residues. In DNA form, the CDR3 reads TGTGCCAGCAGCCAAGACACCGGGACATTTCAGCCCCAGCATTTT. Encoded protein: CASSQDTGTFQPQHF.

The V and J genes are TRBV27 and TRBJ1-4, with 7 bases lining up with TRBD1. This CDR3 contains 16 residues. V was clipped by 5 bases and J by 0 bases; unmatched bases: 6. Germline CDR1 MNHEY, CDR2 SMNVEV (reference sequence). In DNA form, the CDR3 reads TGTGCCAGCAGTCCTGGACAGGTCGCAACTAATGAAAAACTGTTTTTT. Translating it yields CASSPGQVATNEKLFF.

In nucleotides, the CDR3 is TGTGCCAGCAGTTACGGGGCACGAGAAAAACTGTTTTTT. It is translated as CASSYGAREKLFF. V is TRBV6-2 or TRBV6-3 and J is TRBJ1-4, with a tentative D call TRBD1 (5 bases). The CDR3 is 13 amino acids. Germline assignment: CDR1 MNHEY and CDR2 SVGEGT. Between the trimmed V and J ends, which lost 2 bases and 8 bases, there was a span of 9 bases.

As DNA, the CDR3 is TGTGCCACCAGTTCTAGCGGGAGCGAGCAGTACTTC. This translates into CATSSSGSEQYF. V gene TRBV24-1 combines with J gene TRBJ2-7, with 10 bases fitting TRBD2. The CDR3 extends over 12 amino acids. The germline CDR1 and CDR2 sequences are KGHDR and SFDVKD. Trimming cost V 6 bases and J 6 bases; bases outside gene matches: 1.

DNA for the CDR3: TGTGCCAGCAGCCAAGACCTTAAAACAAATGAAAAACTGTTTTTT. Translating gives CASSQDLKTNEKLFF. The rearrangement links TRBV3-1 (or the pseudogene TRBV3-2) to TRBJ1-4; D remains unclear. Trimming pared 0 bases from V and 5 bases from J, leaving 10 bases between. Germline values: CDR1 LGHDT, CDR2 YNNKEL (reference sequence). The CDR3 covers 15 residues.

The chain is built from TRBV3-1 (or the pseudogene TRBV3-2) and TRBJ2-7; maybe TRBD2 (5 bases). Germline V lookup: CDR1 LGHDT, CDR2 YNNKEL (reference sequence). The CDR3 consists of 15 residues. V was clipped by 4 bases and J by 2 bases, with 15 bases between them. This chain's CDR3 is CASSPNGGTTYEQYF. The DNA of the CDR3 is TGTGCCAGCAGCCCCAACGGAGGCACAACCTACGAGCAGTACTTC.

This clone was seen a handful of times. This chain uses TRBV19 with TRBJ2-5; 10 positions match TRBD2. CDR3 length: 15 amino acids. J was trimmed by 4 bases and V by 1 base; bases with no gene match: 3. Germline V lookup: CDR1 LNHDA, CDR2 SQIVND (reference sequence). DNA of the CDR3: TGTGCCAGTAGTATAGGTCCTAGCGGGGGAGAGACCCAGTACTTC. Residues: CASSIGPSGGETQYF.

V is TRBV6-2 or TRBV6-3 and J is TRBJ2-7, with 10 nucleotides matching TRBD2. CDR1 and CDR2 (germline): MNHEY, SVGEGT. The CDR3 runs to 13 residues. The trim removed 5 bases at V and 13 bases at J, leaving 11 bases unmatched. CDR3 DNA: TGTGCCAGCAGTCGGGTTGTGGGACTAGCGTCTTACTTC. It yields the protein CASSRVVGLASYF.

The rearrangement links TRBV18 to TRBJ1-2, with TRBD1 matching over 7 bases. Trimming took 9 bases from V and 0 from J; bases not matched to a gene: 4. The CDR3 has 13 amino acids. Germline CDR1 KGHSH, CDR2 LQKENI. As DNA, the CDR3 is TGTGCCAGTCAGGGGGTCGCTAACTATGGCTACACCTTC. Amino acids: CASQGVANYGYTF.

This sequence joins TRBV25-1 and TRBJ1-2, with a tentative D call TRBD1 (5 bases). V gave up 3 bases and J gave up 4 bases, with 12 bases separating them. The CDR3 spans 14 residues. Per the germline V gene, CDR1 is MGHDK and CDR2 is SYGVNS. This CDR3 reads CASSDRVPSYGYTF. The CDR3 DNA reads as TGTGCCAGCAGTGACAGGGTGCCTAGCTATGGCTACACCTTC.